This note documents a single TCR beta chain sequence. The data originate from a study of T cells after yellow fever vaccination. Across the study: Fractions with few cells were prepared using SMART-Seq v4 Ultra Low Input. Study-level points and caveats: A limited proportion of clonotypes was detected within both the CD4 and CD8 compartments.

It was through 5'RACE template switching that TCR cDNA was made, with a universal primer site and UMIs added. From the 5' RACE reads, TCRdb called clonotypes with MiXCR, one entry per CDR3 protein. The table has over 35,000 distinct CDR3 sequences, about 6.3% seen once. Sequences were derived from PBMCs, either bulk or a sorted T-cell subset (CD4+, CD8+, memory, or dextramer-sorted; not recorded which), sampled 45 days after the yellow fever booster vaccination. The clonotype originates from a man aged 30-40 years who received the YFV17D yellow fever vaccine.

CDR3 nucleotides: TGTGCCAGCAGTCGAGGGCGGCGGGAGACCCAGTACTTC. The encoded protein is CASSRGRRETQYF. V usage is TRBV3-1 and J usage is TRBJ2-5, with D tentatively TRBD2 (5 bases). The V gene's germline CDR1 is LGHDT and CDR2 YNNKEL (reference sequence). The CDR3 covers 13 residues. V dropped 6 bases and J dropped 5 bases, with 13 bases sitting between them.